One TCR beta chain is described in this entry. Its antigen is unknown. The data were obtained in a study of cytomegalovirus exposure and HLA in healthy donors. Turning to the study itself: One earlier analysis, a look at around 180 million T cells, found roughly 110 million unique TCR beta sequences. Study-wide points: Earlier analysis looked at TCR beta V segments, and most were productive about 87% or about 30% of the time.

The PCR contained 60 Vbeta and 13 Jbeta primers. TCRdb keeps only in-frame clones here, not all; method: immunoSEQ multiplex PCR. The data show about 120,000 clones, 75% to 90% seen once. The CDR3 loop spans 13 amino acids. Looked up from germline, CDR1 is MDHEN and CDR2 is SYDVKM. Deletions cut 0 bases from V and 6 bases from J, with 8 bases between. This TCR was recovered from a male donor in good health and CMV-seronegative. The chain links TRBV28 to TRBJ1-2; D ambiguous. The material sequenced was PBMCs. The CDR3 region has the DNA TGTGCCAGCAGTTTATGGGACTATAATGGCTACACCTTC. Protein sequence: CASSLWDYNGYTF.